This T cell receptor (beta chain) was captured by sequencing in a study of shared clonotypes between healthy human individuals. With respect to this clone: The antigen is not known.

This table comes from immunoSEQ multiplex PCR, and its TCRdb copy is limited to in-frame clones, with some not included. The sample includes about 1 million clones, 70% to 80% of them seen just once. Whole-study findings and limits: In general, naive subsets displayed greater estimated richness than memory subsets did. It was the non-shared clonotypes that had lower generation probabilities than clonotypes shared by all four donors.

Healthy adults negative for HIV, lacking recent acute infections or vaccinations, served as donors. The receptor was derived from a man aged 18 to 30 in good health. The sample consisted of memory CD4+ T cells sorted from blood. Sample subset: CD45RA-negative fraction.

CDR3 residues: CAWMASGVNLLGTQYF. CDR3 DNA: TGTGCCTGGATGGCTAGCGGGGTAAATTTACTGGGGACCCAGTACTTC. The rearrangement uses TRBV30 and TRBJ2-5; 9 positions match TRBD2. The CDR3 loop spans 16 amino acids. The junction had 16 bases not matched to a gene; V was cut back by 4 bases and J by 7 bases. Germline lookup yields CDR1 GTSNPN and CDR2 SVGIG (reference sequence).